These 32 T cell receptor beta chains were sequenced from one sample in a study of identical twins. TCRdb re-called the 5' RACE reads with MiXCR, one entry per CDR3 protein. The sample holds 420,000 or so distinct CDR3 sequences, less than 20% seen once. The material sequenced was naive T cells sorted from blood. All receptors come from a man in his fifties or sixties in good health.

J is TRBJ1-1 and V is TRBV7-9; tentative D call: TRBD1 (5 bases). V dropped 5 bases and J dropped 7 bases, with 11 bases sitting between them. Germline values: CDR1 SEHNR, CDR2 FQNEAQ (reference sequence). This CDR3 region has 12 residues. The CDR3 region is CASSPGMGEAFF. The CDR3 nucleotides are TGTGCCAGCAGCCCAGGGATGGGTGAAGCTTTCTTT.

This chain uses TRBV7-2 with TRBJ1-2; TRBD1 aligns across 8 bases. J lost 4 bases, V lost 3 bases, and 7 bases had no gene match. The CDR3 extends over 15 amino acids. From germline, CDR1 is SGHTA and CDR2 FQGNSA. CDR3 sequence reads: CASSLDREGPYGYTF. CDR3 bases: TGTGCCAGCAGCTTGGACAGGGAAGGACCCTATGGCTACACCTTC.

This clonotype was found a few times. The V and J genes are TRBV18 and TRBJ1-1; 8 positions agree with TRBD1. The germline gives CDR1 KGHSH, CDR2 LQKENI. The CDR3 length is 17 residues. The J segment lost 7 bases and the V segment lost 2 bases, leaving 15 bases of the junction unmatched. DNA of the CDR3: TGTGCCAGCTCACCAAACAGGGGGAGGGGGGCCTGGAGTGAAGCTTTCTTT. Protein: CASSPNRGRGAWSEAFF.

This clonotype occurred a few times. The V and J genes are TRBV7-2 and TRBJ2-3; 10 nucleotides match TRBD2. The CDR3 totals 14 residues. The V gene's germline CDR1 is SGHTA and CDR2 FQGNSA. With 5 bases clipped from V and 5 bases from J, the junction kept 4 bases outside the gene matches. CDR3 sequence reads: CASSQWTSGDTQYF. The CDR3 bases are TGTGCCAGCAGCCAATGGACTAGCGGAGATACGCAGTATTTT.

The table lists this clonotype with a few counts. The chain joins TRBV24-1 to TRBJ2-1; D not certain. The V gene lost 6 bases and the J gene lost 4 bases, with 3 bases spanning the gap. The CDR3 extends over 11 amino acids. Germline V CDR1 and CDR2: KGHDR, SFDVKD. CDR3 nucleotides: TGTGCCACCAGTCGATACAATGAGCAGTTCTTC. Translating gives CATSRYNEQFF.

CDR3 residues: CASSYGTEREKLFF. In DNA form, the CDR3 reads TGTGCCAGCAGTTACGGGACGGAGAGGGAAAAACTGTTTTTT. This chain connects TRBV6-5 to TRBJ1-4, with D possibly matching TRBD1 (5 bases). Germline lookup yields CDR1 MNHEY and CDR2 SVGAGI. Trimming removed 2 bases at V and 8 bases at J, with 12 bases between. This CDR3 is built from 14 residues.

The sample holds a few counts of this clonotype. The chain combines TRBV6-5 with TRBJ2-7, with 8 bases fitting TRBD2. The CDR3 is 16 amino acids. Germline CDR1 reads MNHEY; CDR2 reads SVGAGI. V lost 2 bases and J lost 1; bases outside the gene matches: 7. The CDR3 DNA reads TGTGCCAGCAGTTACGCGAGCGGGAGAGGTTCCTACGAGCAGTACTTC. Its protein is CASSYASGRGSYEQYF.

The sample holds a few counts of this clonotype. This sequence joins TRBV10-3 and TRBJ1-6; D is perhaps TRBD1 (5 bases). The CDR3 consists of 18 residues. From germline, CDR1 is ENHRY and CDR2 SYGVKD. Between the trimmed V and J ends, which lost 0 bases and 0 bases, there was a span of 12 bases. The DNA of the CDR3 is TGTGCCATCAGTGAGTCTCAGGGCCTCAGCTCCTATAATTCACCCCTCCACTTT. It yields the protein CAISESQGLSSYNSPLHF.

The CDR3 protein is CASSSAANTEAFF. CDR3 DNA: TGTGCCAGCAGTTCTGCGGCGAACACTGAAGCTTTCTTT. This chain connects TRBV6-5 to TRBJ1-1, with unresolved D. The germline gives CDR1 MNHEY, CDR2 SVGAGI. The CDR3 sequence is 13 residues long. V lost 4 bases and J 1 base, leaving 7 bases between the germline ends.

The V gene is TRBV15, the J gene TRBJ2-1, with D possibly being TRBD2 (6 bases). Deletions cut 0 bases from V and 7 bases from J, with 13 bases between. The CDR3 totals 15 residues. Germline-derived CDR1 and CDR2 are LNHNV and YYDKDF (reference sequence). Here the CDR3 DNA reads TGTGCCACCAGCAGAGAGGGGGGTGTCGGTAATGAGCAGTTCTTC. Translating gives CATSREGGVGNEQFF.

The chain recombines TRBV10-3 with TRBJ2-1; D is unclear. Deletions cut 8 bases from V and 8 bases from J, with 16 bases between. Germline loops: CDR1 ENHRY, CDR2 SYGVKD. CDR3 size: 13 residues. The CDR3 sequence: CAIGGTTPDEQFF. The CDR3 DNA reads TGTGCCATCGGCGGCACTACCCCCGATGAGCAGTTCTTC.

This clonotype occurred many times. The V and J genes are TRBV7-2 and TRBJ2-1; 11 bases are a match to TRBD2. The CDR3 is 15 residues long. The junction had 3 bases not matched to a gene; V was cut back by 4 bases and J by 4 bases. Germline CDR1 SGHTA, CDR2 FQGNSA. CDR3 in amino acids: CASSSTSGAYNEQFF. The CDR3 DNA sequence: TGTGCCAGCAGCTCGACTAGCGGGGCTTACAATGAGCAGTTCTTC.

The rearrangement joins TRBV12-3 or TRBV12-4 to TRBJ1-1; D is undetermined. The CDR3 extends over 15 amino acids. Trimming removed 5 bases at V and 0 bases at J, with 13 bases between. In nucleotides, the CDR3 is TGTGCCAGCAGTGCCCCAGGACGAATGAACACTGAAGCTTTCTTT. Protein: CASSAPGRMNTEAFF.

The chain employs TRBV28 and TRBJ1-6; no definite D call. There are 13 residues in the CDR3. The V gene lost 11 bases and the J gene lost 4 bases, with 12 bases spanning the gap. Germline CDR1 and CDR2: MDHEN and SYDVKM. The CDR3 sequence is CASRREYNSPLHF. CDR3 nucleotide sequence: TGTGCCTCACGTCGAGAATATAATTCACCCCTCCACTTT.

This clonotype was recorded at least ten times. The chain employs TRBV2 and TRBJ2-7; 8 positions match TRBD2. Trimming cost V 5 bases and J 4 bases; bases outside gene matches: 7. CDR1 SNHLY and CDR2 FYNNEI come from the germline V gene. The CDR3 covers 14 residues. For the CDR3, the DNA is TGTGCCAGCAGTTCGGGGGGGGCCTCGTACGAGCAGTACTTC. Translating gives CASSSGGASYEQYF.

The chain employs TRBV11-1 and TRBJ2-3; 7 nucleotides line up with TRBD2. The germline CDR1 and CDR2 sequences are SGHAT and FQDESV (reference sequence). There are 19 residues in the CDR3. Germline trimming cut 0 bases from V and 1 base from J; bases unmatched to any gene: 13. The CDR3 protein is CASSLAAGTYSGRTDTQYF. In DNA form, the CDR3 reads TGTGCCAGCAGCTTAGCGGCCGGGACCTATAGCGGGCGCACAGATACGCAGTATTTT.

This clonotype was seen repeatedly, ten times or more. The chain uses TRBV5-1 and TRBJ2-1; no firm D call. The CDR3 is made up of 13 amino acids. CDR1 is SGHRS, CDR2 YFSETQ, per germline. Trimming stripped 4 bases from V and 5 bases from J, with 10 bases between. DNA for the CDR3: TGCGCCAGCAGCATCGCTAGGGACAATGAGCAGTTCTTC. Amino acid sequence: CASSIARDNEQFF. Using reference TRBV5-1 and TRBJ2-1 for the parts outside the CDR3, the full variable domain is KAGVTQTPRYLIKTRGQQVTLSCSPISGHRSVSWYQQTPGQGLQFLFEYFSETQRNKGNFPGRFSGRQFSNSRSEMNVSTLELGDSALYLCASSIARDNEQFFGPGTRLTVL.

There are a few counts of this clonotype. The rearrangement joins TRBV12-3 or TRBV12-4 to TRBJ2-5, with 9 nucleotides matching TRBD1. The V gene end was trimmed by 6 bases and the J gene end by 2 bases; junction bases not matched to a gene: 4. This CDR3 is 14 amino acids long. The CDR3 spells CASRKQGAQETQYF. In DNA, the CDR3 is TGTGCCAGCAGGAAACAGGGGGCTCAAGAGACCCAGTACTTC.

CDR3 DNA: TGTGCCAGCAGTTTAATCAGCGGAGAGAATCAGCCCCAGCATTTT. This encodes CASSLISGENQPQHF. V and J are TRBV12-3 or TRBV12-4 and TRBJ1-5, with D unclear. Trimming left V 2 bases short and J 4 bases short, with 12 bases between. There are 15 residues in the CDR3.

This clonotype came up many times. The chain is built from TRBV29-1 and TRBJ2-1, with D possibly TRBD2 on 5 matching bases. Trimming shortened V by 7 bases and J by 0 bases, and 10 bases separated the two germline ends. CDR3 size: 13 residues. Germline V gene sequence: CDR1 SQVTM, CDR2 ANQGSEA. For the CDR3, the DNA is TGCAGCGGAGGGCAAAGCTCCTACAATGAGCAGTTCTTC. The encoded protein is CSGGQSSYNEQFF.

The chain employs TRBV18 and TRBJ2-7; TRBD2 matches 8 bases. Trimming took 1 base from V and 6 from J; bases not matched to a gene: 8. This CDR3 has 15 residues. Germline values: CDR1 KGHSH, CDR2 LQKENI. CDR3 sequence reads: CASSPRHSGIGEQYF. The CDR3, as DNA: TGTGCCAGCTCACCACGGCATAGCGGGATCGGCGAGCAGTACTTC. The complete variable domain, with remaining parts taken from reference TRBV18 and TRBJ2-7, reads NAGVMQNPRHLVRRRGQEARLRCSPMKGHSHVYWYRQLPEEGLKFMVYLQKENIIDESGMPKERFSAEFPKEGPSILRIQQVVRGDSAAYFCASSPRHSGIGEQYFGPGTRLTVT.

The sample holds a few counts of this clonotype. The chain recombines TRBV29-1 with TRBJ2-5, with D perhaps TRBD2 (6 bases). CDR3 length: 15 residues. Trimming took off 4 bases at V and 0 bases at J, with 15 bases between the two ends. Germline V gives CDR1 SQVTM, CDR2 ANQGSEA. The CDR3 DNA reads TGCAGCGTTGGTGGGAAGCGGGCCTACCAAGAGACCCAGTACTTC. This translates into CSVGGKRAYQETQYF. Variable domain in full (rest from reference TRBV29-1 and TRBJ2-5): SAVISQKPSRDICQRGTSLTIQCQVDSQVTMMFWYRQQPGQSLTLIATANQGSEATYESGFVIDKFPISRPNLTFSTLTVSNMSPEDSSIYLCSVGGKRAYQETQYFGPGTRLLVL.

The chain has TRBV3-1 and TRBJ1-1; TRBD1 aligns across 7 bases. The germline V gene has CDR1 LGHDT and CDR2 YNNKEL (reference sequence). This CDR3 has 13 amino acids. The trim removed 4 bases at V and 5 bases at J, leaving 4 bases unmatched. CDR3 residues: CASSPGGMTEAFF. In DNA, the CDR3 is TGTGCCAGCAGCCCAGGGGGAATGACTGAAGCTTTCTTT.

This clonotype was detected many times. The chain joins TRBV7-9 to TRBJ1-1, with unresolved D. V was trimmed by 3 bases and J by 3 bases, leaving 5 bases between them. Germline loops: CDR1 SEHNR, CDR2 FQNEAQ (reference sequence). The CDR3 length is 12 residues. The CDR3 protein is CASSFGDTEAFF. In DNA, the CDR3 is TGTGCCAGCAGCTTTGGCGACACTGAAGCTTTCTTT. The full variable domain, its missing parts supplied by reference TRBV7-9 and TRBJ1-1, is DTGVSQNPRHKITKRGQNVTFRCDPISEHNRLYWYRQTLGQGPEFLTYFQNEAQLEKSRLLSDRFSAERPKGSFSTLEIQRTEQGDSAMYLCASSFGDTEAFFGQGTRLTVV.

At least ten counts were recorded for this clonotype. The chain has TRBV20-1 and TRBJ1-1; D is unclear. V was shortened by 3 bases and J by 4 bases, with 18 bases between the two germline ends. This CDR3 is 15 amino acids long. Germline V gene data show CDR1 as DFQATT and CDR2 as SNEGSKA (reference sequence). The CDR3 protein is CSASPLLRDRTEAFF. The DNA for the CDR3 is TGCAGTGCTAGTCCCCTACTTCGGGATCGCACTGAAGCTTTCTTT.

This sequence joins TRBV2 and TRBJ2-1; possible D gene TRBD2, 6 bases. Germline loops: CDR1 SNHLY, CDR2 FYNNEI. The CDR3 totals 17 residues. V gave up 3 bases and J gave up 0 bases, with 15 bases separating them. The DNA for the CDR3 is TGTGCCAGCAGTGAGTACGGGGGAACATACTCCTACAATGAGCAGTTCTTC. Its translation is CASSEYGGTYSYNEQFF.

The J gene is TRBJ1-2, the V gene TRBV28; D is possibly TRBD1 (6 bases). Germline-derived CDR1 and CDR2 are MDHEN and SYDVKM. The CDR3 covers 14 residues. V lost 7 bases and J lost 8, with 20 bases in between. Written as DNA, the CDR3 is TGTGCCAGCAAAGGAGACAGGAAGGACTTGGGCTACACCTTC. This encodes CASKGDRKDLGYTF.

The V gene is TRBV27, the J gene TRBJ1-1; D call uncertain. V shed 4 bases and J shed 6 bases, with 12 bases lying between them. In germline, CDR1 is MNHEY, CDR2 SMNVEV (reference sequence). CDR3 length: 13 residues. CDR3 coding DNA: TGTGCCAGCAGTTATCGGACCCCTCCTGAAGCTTTCTTT. It is translated as CASSYRTPPEAFF.

There are many counts of this clonotype. This rearrangement joins TRBV4-2 to TRBJ2-3, with TRBD1 matching over 7 bases. Germline V gene data show CDR1 as LGHNA and CDR2 as YNFKEQ. The CDR3 runs 15 residues. With V trimmed by 3 bases and J by 2 bases, 5 bases remained unmatched. CDR3 region: CASSQGQPNTDTQYF. In DNA form, the CDR3 reads TGTGCCAGCAGCCAGGGACAGCCGAACACAGATACGCAGTATTTT.

V usage is TRBV18 and J usage is TRBJ2-7; D unresolved. The CDR3 runs to 14 residues. The germline V and J ends were trimmed by 3 bases and 2 bases, with 11 bases remaining between them. Germline V gene data show CDR1 as KGHSH and CDR2 as LQKENI. CDR3 in amino acids: CASSPATGPYEQYF. CDR3 sequence (DNA): TGTGCCAGCTCACCCGCGACTGGGCCCTACGAGCAGTACTTC.

This clonotype was detected a few times. The CDR3, as DNA: TGTGCCAGCAGTTTTTCTGGCGCGGGTGAGCAGTTCTTC. Translating gives CASSFSGAGEQFF. The chain joins TRBV27 to TRBJ2-1; a weak D match, TRBD2 (5 bases). The germline CDR1 and CDR2 sequences are MNHEY and SMNVEV (reference sequence). CDR3 size: 13 residues. The V end lost 3 bases, the J end lost 9 bases, and 12 bases lay between the germline ends.

This clonotype was seen a few times. The CDR3 region has the DNA TGCGCCAGCAGCTTGGAGACAAAGGATGAGCAGTTCTTC. This sequence encodes CASSLETKDEQFF. The genes are TRBV5-1 and TRBJ2-1; D unclear. Trimming left V 0 bases short and J 8 bases short, with 9 bases between. Germline values: CDR1 SGHRS, CDR2 YFSETQ. This CDR3 comprises 13 residues.